The rows below give T cell receptor beta chains drawn from one sample of a study of blood T cell repertoires in COVID-19. Measured with immunoSEQ multiplex PCR; TCRdb has only the in-frame clones, and not every one. The table records under 200,000 clones, around 80% of them present only once. The sample taken for sequencing was peripheral blood. All receptors derive from a man in his sixties with acute or convalescent COVID-19. The CDR3 runs from the conserved cysteine through the conserved F or W. A D gene is named only where the DNA matches it firmly.

j_call: TRBJ1-2
d_call: TRBD1
v_call: TRBV5-1
cdr3_aa: CASSLDSGQSNYGYTF

j_call: TRBJ1-4
d_call: TRBD1
v_call: TRBV9
cdr3_aa: CASSTGQPGEKLFF

j_call: TRBJ1-1
d_call: -
v_call: TRBV29-1
cdr3_aa: CSVDRGGEAFF

j_call: TRBJ1-3
d_call: -
v_call: TRBV5-5
cdr3_aa: CASSSRGSGNTIYF

j_call: TRBJ2-5
d_call: TRBD2
v_call: TRBV3-1/TRBV3-2
cdr3_aa: CASSRPSGGAVGETQYF

j_call: TRBJ1-2
d_call: TRBD1
v_call: TRBV28
cdr3_aa: CASSSPGQGGSYGYTF

j_call: TRBJ1-1
d_call: -
v_call: TRBV27
cdr3_aa: CASSLLGMAFMNTEAFF

j_call: TRBJ1-1
d_call: -
v_call: TRBV5-1
cdr3_aa: CASSILPRSSTEAFF

j_call: TRBJ2-5
d_call: -
v_call: TRBV11-2
cdr3_aa: CASSLGSGLVQETQYF

j_call: TRBJ1-1
d_call: TRBD1
v_call: TRBV7-9
cdr3_aa: CASSRTKTGGETEAFF

j_call: TRBJ2-7
d_call: -
v_call: TRBV9
cdr3_aa: CASSVRDTAYEQYF

j_call: TRBJ2-7
d_call: -
v_call: TRBV5-1
cdr3_aa: CASSLPSSEEQYF

j_call: TRBJ1-1
d_call: -
v_call: TRBV6-5
cdr3_aa: CATNRATNTEAFF

j_call: TRBJ1-1
d_call: -
v_call: TRBV5-1
cdr3_aa: CASSLIQGPEDTEAFF

j_call: TRBJ1-4
d_call: -
v_call: TRBV19
cdr3_aa: CASNEAFNEKLFF

j_call: TRBJ2-3
d_call: -
v_call: TRBV12-3/TRBV12-4
cdr3_aa: CASSPQGDTQYF

j_call: TRBJ1-2
d_call: -
v_call: TRBV3-1/TRBV3-2
cdr3_aa: CASSQDIGLGYGYTF

j_call: TRBJ1-2
d_call: -
v_call: TRBV30
cdr3_aa: CAWRVGQGPSYGYTF

j_call: TRBJ2-1
d_call: -
v_call: TRBV10-3
cdr3_aa: CATRPEGAGNNEQFF

j_call: TRBJ2-7
d_call: -
v_call: TRBV27
cdr3_aa: CASSPLSPLSSYEQYF

j_call: TRBJ2-3
d_call: TRBD2
v_call: TRBV5-1
cdr3_aa: CASSLRGVTDTQYF

j_call: TRBJ1-1
d_call: -
v_call: TRBV30
cdr3_aa: CAWRGTANTEAFF

j_call: TRBJ2-2
d_call: TRBD1
v_call: TRBV9
cdr3_aa: CASSVSSGQGNTGELFF

j_call: TRBJ2-5
d_call: TRBD2
v_call: TRBV10-3
cdr3_aa: CAISESTSREETQYF

j_call: TRBJ1-1
d_call: -
v_call: TRBV20-1
cdr3_aa: CSASFGQGFMNTEAFF

j_call: TRBJ2-5
d_call: -
v_call: TRBV11-2
cdr3_aa: CASSLDLKTQYF